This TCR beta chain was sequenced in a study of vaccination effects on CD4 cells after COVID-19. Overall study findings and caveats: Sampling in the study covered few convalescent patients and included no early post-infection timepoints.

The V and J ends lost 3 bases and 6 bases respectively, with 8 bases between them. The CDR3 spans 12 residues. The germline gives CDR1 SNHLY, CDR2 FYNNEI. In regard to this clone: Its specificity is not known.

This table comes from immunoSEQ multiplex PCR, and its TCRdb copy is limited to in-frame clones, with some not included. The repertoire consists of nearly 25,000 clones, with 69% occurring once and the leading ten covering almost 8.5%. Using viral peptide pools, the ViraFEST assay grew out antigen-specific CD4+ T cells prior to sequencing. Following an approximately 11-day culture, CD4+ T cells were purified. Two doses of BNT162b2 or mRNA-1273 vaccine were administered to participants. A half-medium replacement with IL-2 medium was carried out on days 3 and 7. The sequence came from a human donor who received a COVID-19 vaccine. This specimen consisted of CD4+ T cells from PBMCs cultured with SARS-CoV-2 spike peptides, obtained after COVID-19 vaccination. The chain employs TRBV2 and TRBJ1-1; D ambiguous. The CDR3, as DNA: TGTGCCAGCAGTGATGCGGGCGCTGAAGCTTTCTTT. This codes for CASSDAGAEAFF. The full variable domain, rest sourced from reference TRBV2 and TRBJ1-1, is EPEVTQTPSHQVTQMGQEVILRCVPISNHLYFYWYRQILGQKVEFLVSFYNNEISEKSEIFDDQFSVERPDGSNFTLKIRSTKLEDSAMYFCASSDAGAEAFFGQGTRLTVV.